This T cell receptor (beta chain) was recorded in a study of T cells in localized non-small cell lung cancer (dated by TCRdb to about 2020). Study-level background: T cell repertoires of hundreds of early-stage NSCLC patients were analyzed, with tumors being compared against uninvolved tumor-adjacent lungs. The cohort was made up of around 240 treatment-naive NSCLC patients whose localized lung tumors had been resected. Of the NSCLC patients, about 130 were male and approximately 110 were female, and the mean age was around 66 years. Study-wide findings and limitations: Because of the exploratory design, TCR variables were selected using unadjusted p-values without false-discovery rate correction. Uninvolved tumor-adjacent lung showed the highest T cell clonality, higher than tumor, which suggests more focused antigenic responses in the adjacent lung. Because multi-region sequencing of the tumors was not done, intratumor heterogeneity could not be ruled out. A median of approximately 53 of the top 100 tumor clones turned up in the paired uninvolved adjacent lung, and some 27 of those clones also ranked among the top 100 of that same adjacent lung. Longer overall survival was associated with higher blood T cell density, whereas shorter survival was associated with higher adjacent-lung clonality.

From cysteine to phenylalanine, the CDR3 is 16 amino acids long. Only the CDR3 DNA is retained, 48 bases long and in frame from the first base. Cut back by 5 bases and 7 bases, the V and J ends lie 21 bases apart. Sequences SGHTA (CDR1) and FQGNSA (CDR2) are obtained from the germline V gene. Details on this clone: Its cognate antigen has yet to be identified. Base qualities are missing; no much larger clone stands one base away.

The immunoSEQ Assay was used to sequence TCR beta CDR3 regions from DNA. The published analysis was carried out like this. T cell density was computed as TCR beta template counts normalized to usable DNA estimated by amplifying housekeeping genes. The preseqR package was used to estimate richness by extrapolating to 400,000 templates for PBMC samples and to 120,000 templates for tissue samples. Clonality was defined as one minus Pielou's evenness. Tissue-enriched TCRs were identified through differential abundance testing performed on productive amino-acid clonotypes, with a minimum total count of 5 and an alpha of 0.1. The Jaccard Index and the Morisita Overlap Index were used to measure repertoire overlap between compartments. GLIPH clustered TCR beta CDR3s with public tetramer-defined viral CDR3s; viral motifs required at least three viral sequences plus V-gene enrichment. TCRdb limited this immuneACCESS table to in-frame rearrangements with V and J called. A share of clones is missing; checked studies link under half to unresolved V genes, and the rest is unexplained. That table gives V, J and clone size, and the DNA gave D and trimming. This sample comprises around 30,000 clones, 94% of them detected only once. The top ten hold around 0.73% of the sample.

At diagnosis, tumor, uninvolved tumor-adjacent lung and peripheral blood were collected and then preserved as a mix of FFPE and fresh-frozen material. For TCR repertoire profiling, blood samples were analyzed in the form of peripheral blood mononuclear cells. Here the sequenced sample was peripheral blood, taken before any cancer treatment. The sequence is built from TRBV7-2 and TRBJ1-5, with TRBD1 tentatively as D gene (6 bases match). This TCR was sampled from a woman aged 40 to 75 with stage I lung adenocarcinoma. The sequenced DNA: TGTGCCAGCAGCCGGGGGCTAAACAGGGCACACCAGCCCCAGCATTTT. Protein translation: CASSRGLNRAHQPQHF.